What follows describes a single TCR beta chain. Its antigen is not identified. Read sequence stops 3 residues before the CDR3 end, and the germline J gene provides the missing end. This entry belongs to a study of T cells in women clearing cervical HPV infection. Whole-study context: Case blood drawn at lesion detection; control blood after infection cleared.

Study-level findings and limits: TRBV6-7 abundance was lower in cases than controls (around 0.1% versus 0.15%).

The CDR3 spans 15 residues. CDR1 and CDR2 (germline): SGHRS, YFSETQ. The assay was immunoSEQ multiplex PCR, and TCRdb's table has in-frame clones only and misses some. This table holds 13,000 or so clones. The chain combines TRBV5-1 with TRBJ2-3, with TRBD2 matching 12 bases. The TCR sequence derives from a woman aged 18-70 years with a cervical HPV16 infection that either progressed to CIN3+ or cleared (not recorded which). Sample: blood buffy coat. The CDR3 bases that were read are TGCGCCAGCAGCTTCACACTAGCGGGGGGTGAGACG. This encodes CASSFTLAGGET. The CDR3 in full is CASSFTLAGGETQYF.